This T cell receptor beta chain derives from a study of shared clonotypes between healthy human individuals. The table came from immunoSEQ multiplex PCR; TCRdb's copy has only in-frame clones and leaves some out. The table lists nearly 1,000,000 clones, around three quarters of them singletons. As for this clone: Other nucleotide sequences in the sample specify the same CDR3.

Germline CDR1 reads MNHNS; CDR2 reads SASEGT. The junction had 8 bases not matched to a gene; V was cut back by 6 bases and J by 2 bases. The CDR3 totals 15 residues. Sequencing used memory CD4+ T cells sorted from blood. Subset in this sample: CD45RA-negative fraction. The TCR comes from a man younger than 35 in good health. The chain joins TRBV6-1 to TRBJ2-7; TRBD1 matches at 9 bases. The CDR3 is CASRETGTGTYEQYF. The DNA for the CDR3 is TGTGCCAGCAGGGAAACCGGGACAGGGACCTACGAGCAGTACTTC.